A selection of T cell receptor beta chains follows, all from one sample in a study of OX40 agonist ivuxolimab in advanced cancers. Generated by immunoSEQ multiplex PCR, the TCRdb table keeps only in-frame clones and is missing some. The sample lists tens of thousands of clones, 65% to 90% seen once, with roughly 15% in the top ten. Sequenced here: CD4+ or CD8+ T cells sorted from blood, sampled in a trial of the OX40 agonist ivuxolimab. These receptors all stem from an adult with an advanced solid tumor such as melanoma, head and neck, liver or kidney cancer. CDR3s include the opening cysteine and the closing phenylalanine or tryptophan. D genes are given only for firm matches. A clone size is listed for some rows: how often the clone was seen (once, few, many), or a class if it is expanded.

. | TRBD2 | TRBJ2-7 | TRBV18 | TGTGCCAGCTCACCGTGGCTAGCGGGGGGGAAACCCTACGAGCAGTACTTC | CASSPWLAGGKPYEQYF
. | TRBD1 | TRBJ1-4 | TRBV2 | TGTGCCAGCTTAGACAGGGGGCGTGAAAAACTGTTTTTT | CASLDRGREKLFF
. | TRBD1 | TRBJ1-4 | TRBV9 | TGTGCCAGCAGCCGGTCCGGGACAGGGGGTGAAAAACTGTTTTTT | CASSRSGTGGEKLFF
. | TRBD1 | TRBJ1-1 | TRBV11-2 | TGTGCCAGCAGGATATCCCCCACAGGGGGGCGGGAAGCTTTCTTT | CASRISPTGGREAFF
. | . | TRBJ2-5 | TRBV4-1 | TGCGCCAGCAGCTTACGGACTGGTGAAGAGACCCAGTACTTC | CASSLRTGEETQYF
. | TRBD1 | TRBJ2-3 | TRBV5-1 | TGCGCCAGCAAACTACAGGGGGGCAAGACAGATACGCAGTATTTT | CASKLQGGKTDTQYF
once | . | TRBJ2-1 | TRBV27 | TGTGCCAGCAGCTTAGATGGGCGGAATGAGCAGTTCTTC | CASSLDGRNEQFF
. | TRBD2 | TRBJ2-7 | TRBV7-9 | TGTGCCAGCAGCCCTCTAGCGGCGCCCTCCTACGAGCAGTACTTC | CASSPLAAPSYEQYF
. | . | TRBJ2-5 | TRBV2 | TGTGCCAGCAGTGAAAAAAGGAGGACGGGGGTCCAAGAGACCCAGTACTTC | CASSEKRRTGVQETQYF
. | . | TRBJ1-1 | TRBV13 | TGTGCCAGCAGCTTAGGTCGGAAGAACACTGAAGCTTTCTTT | CASSLGRKNTEAFF
. | . | TRBJ2-7 | TRBV5-1 | TGCGCCAGCAGCTTCTCCTACGAGCAGTACTTC | CASSFSYEQYF
. | . | TRBJ2-3 | TRBV5-6 | TGTGCCAGCAGCTTGGGGGGGCCGGGCGGCACAGATACGCAGTATTTT | CASSLGGPGGTDTQYF
. | TRBD1 | TRBJ2-5 | TRBV7-3 | TGTGCCAGCAGCCTGGGGGACAGCCAAGAGACCCAGTACTTC | CASSLGDSQETQYF
. | . | TRBJ2-2 | TRBV9 | TGTGCCAGCAGCGTAGTGGACGGGAGTAGGGGCGGGGAGCTGTTTTTT | CASSVVDGSRGGELFF
once | TRBD1 | TRBJ2-7 | TRBV6-5 | TGTGCCAGCAGTCCCGGGACAGGGTACGAGCAGTACTTC | CASSPGTGYEQYF
once | . | TRBJ2-3 | TRBV6-1 | TGTGCCAGCAGTGCTTTGGCTCCTCCTGAGGGGCAGTATTTT | CASSALAPPEGQYF
medium-sized | . | TRBJ2-1 | TRBV6-6 | TGTGCCAGCAGTTACTCAGGCAGCACATGGGACAATGAGCAGTTCTTC | CASSYSGSTWDNEQFF
. | . | TRBJ1-2 | TRBV15 | TGTGCCACCAGCAGAAAGGAGGGGGAGGATGGCTACACCTTC | CATSRKEGEDGYTF
. | . | TRBJ1-6 | TRBV27 | TGTGCCAGCAGTCCCGGAGGGCAGGGCTATAATTCACCCCTCCACTTT | CASSPGGQGYNSPLHF
. | . | TRBJ2-1 | TRBV10-2 | TGCGCCAGCAGGATAGGGACCACCCTCTACAATGAGCAGTTCTTC | CASRIGTTLYNEQFF
. | . | TRBJ2-7 | TRBV13 | TGTGCCAGCAGCCCTGGAGTGGGGGCCGGAGAGCAGTACTTC | CASSPGVGAGEQYF
. | . | TRBJ1-4 | TRBV5-4 | TGTGCCAGCAGCTTGAGAGGGACGAGGGAGGGTGAAAAACTGTTTTTT | CASSLRGTREGEKLFF
few | TRBD1 | TRBJ1-1 | TRBV7-9 | TGTGCCAGCAGCCGGCGACAGGGGGAAATGGAGACTGAAGCTTTCTTT | CASSRRQGEMETEAFF
. | TRBD2 | TRBJ2-7 | TRBV28 | TGTGCCAGCAGTTCCTGGACTAGCGGGAAAGACTACGAGCAGTACTTC | CASSSWTSGKDYEQYF
. | TRBD1 | TRBJ2-7 | TRBV7-8 | TGTGCCAGCAGCGAATTTACAGGGGCCTACGAGCAGTACTTC | CASSEFTGAYEQYF
. | . | TRBJ2-4 | TRBV27 | TGTGCCAGCAGTTTATTCCTACCTTTCGGGGACAAAAACATTCAGTACTTC | CASSLFLPFGDKNIQYF
. | TRBD2 | TRBJ2-1 | TRBV7-8 | TGTGCCAGCAGCTTCGGGACTAGCCTCAATGAGCAGTTCTTC | CASSFGTSLNEQFF
. | . | TRBJ2-5 | TRBV2 | TGTGCCAGCAGTGAGGCGGCGGTCCAAGAGACCCAGTACTTC | CASSEAAVQETQYF
. | TRBD2 | TRBJ2-1 | TRBV7-2 | TGTGCCAGCAGCTTACGGGGACTAGCGGGAATCTATGAGCAGTTCTTC | CASSLRGLAGIYEQFF
. | TRBD1 | TRBJ2-1 | TRBV7-3 | TGTGCCAGCAGTCATGACAGGGATGAGCAGTTCTTC | CASSHDRDEQFF
. | TRBD2 | TRBJ2-1 | TRBV7-6 | TGTGCCAGCAGCGTATACCTAGCGGGAGGTCAAAGTGAGCAGTTCTTC | CASSVYLAGGQSEQFF
. | . | TRBJ2-1 | TRBV12-5 | TGTGCTAGTGGTTTGGCCAGGTCCAGCTCCTACAATGAGCAGTTCTTC | CASGLARSSSYNEQFF
. | . | TRBJ1-2 | TRBV6-5 | TGTGCCAGCAGAAACGACCGGGGTGTTTTCGGCTACACCTTC | CASRNDRGVFGYTF
once | TRBD1 | TRBJ1-1 | TRBV27 | TGTGCCAGCATCCTGGGACAGGGAAACACTGAAGCTTTCTTT | CASILGQGNTEAFF
few | TRBD2 | TRBJ2-7 | TRBV19 | TGTGCCAGTAGTACTAGCGGGGGGGCCGAGCAGTACTTC | CASSTSGGAEQYF
. | TRBD1 | TRBJ2-3 | TRBV28 | TGTGCCAGCAGTGATATACCGGGACAGGGTCCAGATACGCAGTATTTT | CASSDIPGQGPDTQYF
. | . | TRBJ1-1 | TRBV10-3 | TGTGCCATCAGTGAGATGAACACTGAAGCTTTCTTT | CAISEMNTEAFF
. | . | TRBJ2-3 | TRBV2 | TGTGCCAGCAGTGAATTCCCCGGGACGTCTAGCACAGATACGCAGTATTTT | CASSEFPGTSSTDTQYF
. | . | TRBJ1-2 | TRBV6-5 | TGTGCCAGCAGTGTGGACAGCAACTATGGCTACACCTTC | CASSVDSNYGYTF
. | TRBD2 | TRBJ2-1 | TRBV5-1 | TGCGCCAGCAGCTCCCACCTTACTAGCGGGAGTTACAATGAGCAGTTCTTC | CASSSHLTSGSYNEQFF
. | TRBD1 | TRBJ1-1 | TRBV12-5 | TGTGCTAGTGGTTTGTTACAGGGGACTGAAGCTTTCTTT | CASGLLQGTEAFF
. | TRBD2 | TRBJ2-2 | TRBV2 | TGTGCCAGCAGTGTCTCTAGCGGGAGGGGTACCGGGGAGCTGTTTTTT | CASSVSSGRGTGELFF
. | . | TRBJ2-7 | TRBV2 | TGTGCCAGCATCGCAGGGTTCCTAGAGCAGTACTTC | CASIAGFLEQYF
. | TRBD1 | TRBJ1-2 | TRBV29-1 | TGCAGCGGACGGGACAGGGAGTATGGCTACACCTTC | CSGRDREYGYTF
. | TRBD2 | TRBJ2-1 | TRBV27 | TGTGCCAGCAGTCCTGGGACTAGCGGGAGACTTGAGCAGTTCTTC | CASSPGTSGRLEQFF
. | . | TRBJ1-4 | TRBV7-9 | TGTGCCAGCAGCTTATCAAATGAAAAACTGTTTTTT | CASSLSNEKLFF
few | . | TRBJ1-1 | TRBV28 | TGTGCCAGCAGTCCTGGGATCTTCAACACTGAAGCTTTCTTT | CASSPGIFNTEAFF
. | . | TRBJ2-7 | TRBV9 | TGTGCCAGCAGCGTAGGAACGGGGGAGCAGTACTTC | CASSVGTGEQYF
. | . | TRBJ2-5 | TRBV6-6 | TGTGCCAGCAGTTACCCAACTGACTTCCAAGAGACCCAGTACTTC | CASSYPTDFQETQYF
. | . | TRBJ2-1 | TRBV5-4 | TGTGCCAGCAGCTTGGGGCGGACCACCTACAATGAGCAGTTCTTC | CASSLGRTTYNEQFF
. | . | TRBJ2-7 | TRBV6-6 | TGTGCCAGCAGTGACCGGGACACGTCCTACGAGCAGTACTTC | CASSDRDTSYEQYF
. | . | TRBJ1-6 | TRBV13 | TGTGCCAGCAGCTTAGGCGGCCCGAATAATTCACCCCTCCACTTT | CASSLGGPNNSPLHF
. | . | TRBJ1-2 | TRBV30 | TGTGCCTGGACCCCATTGGGTGACTATGGCTACACCTTC | CAWTPLGDYGYTF
. | . | TRBJ1-1 | TRBV2 | TGTGCCAGCAGCGAACGGGCTGGGGTAGCGACAGCTTTCTTT | CASSERAGVATAFF
. | . | TRBJ2-1 | TRBV5-1 | TGCGCCAGCAGCTCCCAGGGGCGGGGACAGTTCTTC | CASSSQGRGQFF